This is a list of T cell receptor beta chains from one sample in a study of blood T cell repertoires in COVID-19. The method was immunoSEQ multiplex PCR; TCRdb's version includes in-frame clones alone and lacks a portion of them. This sample yields 110,000 or so clones, of which 86% are seen a single time; about 8% belongs to the top ten. Sequencing input: peripheral blood. Receptor source: a man in his 70s who had recovered from COVID-19. Each CDR3 is given with its conserved first and last residue. D genes are given only for firm matches. The size of a clone is reported for some rows only, either as once, few or many, or as a class for expanded clones.

V gene	D gene	clone size	J gene	CDR3 DNA	CDR3 protein
TRBV10-3	TRBD1	-	TRBJ2-7	TGTGCCATCCGGTCTCAGGGGGACGAGCAGTACTTC	CAIRSQGDEQYF
TRBV5-1	TRBD1	-	TRBJ2-5	TGCGCCAGCGGCGAGGGACAGGGACCCCAAGAGACCCAGTACTTC	CASGEGQGPQETQYF
TRBV28	TRBD1	-	TRBJ1-5	TGTGCCAGCAGTCCGGACAGGGCACGCAATCAGCCCCAGCATTTT	CASSPDRARNQPQHF
TRBV24-1	-	-	TRBJ2-5	TGTGCCACCAGTGATTTGAGGGCTAGCTGGGGAAAAGAGACCCAGTACTTC	CATSDLRASWGKETQYF
TRBV7-2	-	-	TRBJ2-3	TGTGCCAGCAGCTTACTTTCTAGCACAGATACGCAGTATTTT	CASSLLSSTDTQYF
TRBV5-1	-	-	TRBJ1-1	TGCGCCAGCAGGACACAGGGATCGTCCACTGAAGCTTTCTTT	CASRTQGSSTEAFF
TRBV28	-	-	TRBJ1-5	TGTGCCAGCGGCGGCGGCAATCAGCCCCAGCATTTT	CASGGGNQPQHF
TRBV11-2	-	-	TRBJ2-1	TGTGCCAGCAGCCCCGGGGTTGTGGACGATGAGCAGTTCTTC	CASSPGVVDDEQFF
TRBV5-4	TRBD1	-	TRBJ1-2	TGTGCCAGCAGCGGACCGGGACAGGGTAGTACTGGCTACACCTTC	CASSGPGQGSTGYTF
TRBV2	-	-	TRBJ1-2	TGTGCCAGCACCGGGGGACGTCTGAACTATGGCTACACCTTC	CASTGGRLNYGYTF
TRBV5-1	-	-	TRBJ1-6	TGCGCCAGCAGCTTGTTAGGCGGCTTGAGCTCCTATAATTCACCCCTCCACTTT	CASSLLGGLSSYNSPLHF
TRBV19	TRBD1	-	TRBJ1-2	TGTGCCAGTAGAGAGGACAGGGGACACTATGGCTACACCTTC	CASREDRGHYGYTF
TRBV27	-	-	TRBJ2-7	TGTGCCAGCAGTTCGGATAGGGGCTGGGAGCAGTACTTC	CASSSDRGWEQYF
TRBV7-9	-	-	TRBJ1-1	TGTGCCAGCAGCCCCGACAGGTATTCGTCTGAAGCTTTCTTT	CASSPDRYSSEAFF
TRBV9	-	-	TRBJ1-1	TGTGCCAGCAGCGTAGGGACATCCGGGCCCGAAGCTTTCTTT	CASSVGTSGPEAFF
TRBV5-8	-	-	TRBJ2-3	TGTGCCAGCAGCTTAACGAGCGATACGCAGTATTTT	CASSLTSDTQYF
TRBV20-1	TRBD2	-	TRBJ2-2	TGCAGTGCTAGTAGCGGGAAGAACACCGGGGAGCTGTTTTTT	CSASSGKNTGELFF
TRBV11-2	TRBD2	-	TRBJ2-7	TGTGCCAGCAGCTTAGAACTTAAGGCTAGCGGGAGGGTTTGGGACTACGAGCAGTACTTC	CASSLELKASGRVWDYEQYF
TRBV2	-	-	TRBJ1-5	TGTGCCAGCAGTGTGGGGGGTGTTGGGCCCCAGCATTTT	CASSVGGVGPQHF
TRBV9	TRBD1	-	TRBJ1-4	TGTGCCAGCAGCGAGAGGGGGACAGGGGGCAGCGAAAAACTGTTTTTT	CASSERGTGGSEKLFF
TRBV2	TRBD1	-	TRBJ2-2	TGTGCCAGCACCGGGACAGGGGGGACCGGGGAGCTGTTTTTT	CASTGTGGTGELFF
TRBV6-5	TRBD1	few	TRBJ1-2	TGTGCCAGCAGTAAGGGGGCAGACTATGGCTACACCTTC	CASSKGADYGYTF
TRBV2	TRBD1	-	TRBJ1-5	TGTGCCAGCAGTGAACTCCGGGACAGAGCCTATAGCAATCAGCCCCAGCATTTT	CASSELRDRAYSNQPQHF
TRBV5-4	TRBD1	-	TRBJ1-5	TGTGCCAGCAGCTTCTCAGGGGGAAATCAGCCCCAGCATTTT	CASSFSGGNQPQHF
TRBV28	-	-	TRBJ1-1	TGTGCCAGCAGTTTATTCCGACACCCTTGGGGCCTGAACACTGAAGCTTTCTTT	CASSLFRHPWGLNTEAFF
TRBV28	-	-	TRBJ1-4	TGTGCCAGCAGTTTAGTAGCCAGGGGTGAGGAAAAACTGTTTTTT	CASSLVARGEEKLFF
TRBV5-6	-	-	TRBJ1-1	TGTACCCATACCGCGGTTAACACTGAAGCTTTCTTT	CTHTAVNTEAFF
TRBV21-1	-	-	TRBJ1-4	TGTGCCAGCAGCAATCGCAGGGGTGGCTCCCGGCTGCCTAATGAAAAACTGTTTTTT	CASSNRRGGSRLPNEKLFF
TRBV19	-	once	TRBJ1-1	TGTGCCAGTAGTATAGGCAGGAACACTGAAGCTTTCTTT	CASSIGRNTEAFF
TRBV6-5	-	-	TRBJ1-1	TGTGCCAGCAGCCCCCGGGGGTGGGTCACTGAAGCTTTCTTT	CASSPRGWVTEAFF
TRBV10-2	-	-	TRBJ1-2	TGCGCCAGCAGTGAAACGGGGATCAGGGGCTACACCTTC	CASSETGIRGYTF
TRBV28	TRBD1	-	TRBJ1-5	TGTGCCAGCAGTTTACCGGGACAGGGCTTTCCCCAGCATTTT	CASSLPGQGFPQHF
TRBV4-2	-	-	TRBJ1-2	TGTGCCAGCAGCCAAGGAGGGGCGGGAAATGGCTACACCTTC	CASSQGGAGNGYTF
TRBV29-1	TRBD2	-	TRBJ2-7	TGCAGCGTCGGACTAGCGGGACAATCCTACGAGCAGTACTTC	CSVGLAGQSYEQYF
TRBV28	TRBD1	-	TRBJ2-5	TGTGCCAGCAGTCCCCCGACAGGGGCAGAGACCCAGTACTTC	CASSPPTGAETQYF
TRBV6-6	TRBD1	few	TRBJ1-5	TGTGCCAGCAGTCACCGGGACAGGGTCTCGCCCCAGCATTTT	CASSHRDRVSPQHF
TRBV15	TRBD1	-	TRBJ1-3	TGTGCCACAGGGACAGGATCTGGAAACACCATATATTTT	CATGTGSGNTIYF
TRBV3-1/TRBV3-2	-	-	TRBJ1-2	TGTGCCAGCAGCCAAGACACGCAGGGATCTAACTATGGCTACACCTTC	CASSQDTQGSNYGYTF
TRBV27	TRBD1	-	TRBJ2-1	TGTGCCAGCAGACCTTCAGGGGGCAGTGAGCAGTTCTTC	CASRPSGGSEQFF
TRBV7-3	-	once	TRBJ2-7	TGTGCCAGCAGCCCGCACACCGGGGGTGACTTC	CASSPHTGGDF
TRBV4-2	TRBD2	once	TRBJ2-1	TGTGCCAGCAGCCAAGTGGGTTTAGCGGGAGGCTACAATGAGCAGTTCTTC	CASSQVGLAGGYNEQFF